This T cell receptor beta chain appears in the sequencing data of a study of blood T cell repertoires in COVID-19. On the study more broadly: Sources were T cells, B-cell-depleted T cells, or PBMCs; the material itself was cDNA or gDNA.

TCRdb's copy holds only in-frame clones and misses some; the assay was immunoSEQ multiplex PCR. The data hold 150,000 to 200,000 clones, with around 81% observed a single time. The TCR sequence derives from a human donor with acute or convalescent COVID-19. The donor label of this sample is uncertain. Sequences were obtained from peripheral blood.

The CDR3 nucleotides read TGCGCCAGCAGCCCGCAACTAGCGGGAGGCCCTAGCACAGATACGCAGTATTTT. Its protein is CASSPQLAGGPSTDTQYF. This rearrangement joins TRBV5-1 to TRBJ2-3; 12 bases are shared with TRBD2. The CDR3 is 18 residues long. CDR1 and CDR2 from the germline V gene are SGHRS and YFSETQ. V shed 4 bases and J 0 bases; nucleotides not matched to a gene: 9.